This TCR beta chain came from a study of cytotoxic CD8 clonotypes in ibrutinib-treated CLL. Concerning this clone itself: A junction end diverges from the germline sequence, so it may reflect a read error.

Repertoires were generated with immunoSEQ multiplex PCR, while TCRdb's copy carries only in-frame clones and drops some. The sample contains fewer than 400,000 clones, 67% of which appear only once. Specimen: PBMCs, collected after 36 months of ibrutinib treatment. This receptor was obtained from a human donor with chronic lymphocytic leukemia.

CDR3 nucleotide sequence: TGTGCCAGCAGTTACTCGACAGAAATCTTCTACAGTGAGCAGTTCTTC. It is translated as CASSYSTEIFYSEQFF. The chain has TRBV6-5 and TRBJ2-1; tentatively, D is TRBD1 (5 bases). The V gene's germline CDR1 is MNHEY and CDR2 SVGAGI. This CDR3 has 16 amino acids.